A single T cell receptor (beta chain) is shown here with its context. Produced via immunoSEQ multiplex PCR; TCRdb's table is partial and in-frame only. In the table there are fewer than 250,000 clones, over 80% of which are singletons. These data are taken from a study of control samples from healthy donors and cancer patients. This CDR3 region has 14 residues. V lost 0 bases and J 5 bases, leaving 10 bases between the germline ends. The germline V gene encodes CDR1 MNHEY and CDR2 SVGAGI. This receptor was obtained from a man between 25 and 39 years old in good health. The V call is TRBV6-5, the J call TRBJ1-1; D ambiguous. The sample comprised blood. The CDR3 region is CASSYSSSRTEAFF. The CDR3, as DNA: TGTGCCAGCAGTTACTCGAGTAGTCGGACTGAAGCTTTCTTT.